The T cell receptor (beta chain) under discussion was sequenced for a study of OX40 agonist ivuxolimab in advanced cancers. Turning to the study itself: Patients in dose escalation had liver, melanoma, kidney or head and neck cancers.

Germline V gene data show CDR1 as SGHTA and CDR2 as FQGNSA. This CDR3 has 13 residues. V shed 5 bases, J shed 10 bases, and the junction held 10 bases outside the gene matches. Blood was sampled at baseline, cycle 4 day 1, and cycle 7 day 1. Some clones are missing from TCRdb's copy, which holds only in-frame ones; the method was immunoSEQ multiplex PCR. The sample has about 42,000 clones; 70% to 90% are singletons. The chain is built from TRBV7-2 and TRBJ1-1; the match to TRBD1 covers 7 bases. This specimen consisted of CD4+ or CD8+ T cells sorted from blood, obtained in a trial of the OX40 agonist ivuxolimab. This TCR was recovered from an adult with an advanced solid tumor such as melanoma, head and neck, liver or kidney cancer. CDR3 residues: CASSQTGIRRAFF. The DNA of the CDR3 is TGTGCCAGCAGCCAGACAGGGATACGAAGAGCTTTCTTT.